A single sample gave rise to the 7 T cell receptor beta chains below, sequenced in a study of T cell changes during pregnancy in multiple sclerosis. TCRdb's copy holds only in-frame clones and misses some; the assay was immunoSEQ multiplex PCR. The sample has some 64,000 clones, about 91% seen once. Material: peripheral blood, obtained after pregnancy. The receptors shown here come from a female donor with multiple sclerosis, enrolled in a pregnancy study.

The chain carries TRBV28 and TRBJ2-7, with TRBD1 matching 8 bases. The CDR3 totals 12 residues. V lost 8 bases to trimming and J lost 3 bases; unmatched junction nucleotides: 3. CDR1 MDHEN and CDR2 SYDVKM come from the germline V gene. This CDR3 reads CASRQGYYEQYF. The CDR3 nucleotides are TGTGCCAGCCGACAGGGGTACTACGAGCAGTACTTC.

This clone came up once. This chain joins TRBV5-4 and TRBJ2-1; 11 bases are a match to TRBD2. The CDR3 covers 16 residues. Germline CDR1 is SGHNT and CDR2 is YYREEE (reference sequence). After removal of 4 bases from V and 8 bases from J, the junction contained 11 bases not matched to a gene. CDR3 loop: CASSPTSGSSPYEQFF. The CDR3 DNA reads TGTGCCAGCAGCCCAACTAGCGGGAGTTCTCCATATGAGCAGTTCTTC.

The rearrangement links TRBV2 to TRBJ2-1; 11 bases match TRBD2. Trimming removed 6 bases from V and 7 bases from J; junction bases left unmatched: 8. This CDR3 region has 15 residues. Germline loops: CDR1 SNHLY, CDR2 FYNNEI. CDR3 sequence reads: CASSSTSGSQNEQFF. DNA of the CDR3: TGTGCCAGCAGCTCCACTAGCGGGAGTCAGAATGAGCAGTTCTTC.

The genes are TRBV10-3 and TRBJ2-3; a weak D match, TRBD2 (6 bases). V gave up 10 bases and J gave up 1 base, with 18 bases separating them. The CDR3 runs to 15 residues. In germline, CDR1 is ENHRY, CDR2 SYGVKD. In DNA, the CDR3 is TGTGCCACCGGGGGACTTTCCCGGGGCACAGATACGCAGTATTTT. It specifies CATGGLSRGTDTQYF.

CDR3 DNA sequence: TGTGCCGGTCGGACAGGGAACTACGAGCAGTACTTC. Protein: CAGRTGNYEQYF. The gene calls are TRBV6-1 and TRBJ2-7, with 8 bases fitting TRBD1. Trimming took 11 bases from V and 3 from J; bases not matched to a gene: 6. CDR1 MNHNS and CDR2 SASEGT come from the germline V gene. CDR3 length: 12 residues.

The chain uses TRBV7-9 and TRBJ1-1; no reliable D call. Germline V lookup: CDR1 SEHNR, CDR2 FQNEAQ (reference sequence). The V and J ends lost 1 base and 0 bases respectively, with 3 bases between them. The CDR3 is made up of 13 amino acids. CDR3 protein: CASSLVVNTEAFF. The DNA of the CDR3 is TGTGCCAGCAGCTTAGTCGTGAACACTGAAGCTTTCTTT.

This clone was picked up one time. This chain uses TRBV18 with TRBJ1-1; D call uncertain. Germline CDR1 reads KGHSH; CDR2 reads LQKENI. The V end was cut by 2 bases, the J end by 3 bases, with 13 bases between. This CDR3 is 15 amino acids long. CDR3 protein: CASSPWAGLDTEAFF. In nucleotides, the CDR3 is TGTGCCAGCTCACCATGGGCGGGTCTGGACACTGAAGCTTTCTTT.